This T cell receptor (beta chain) was observed in a study of blood T cell repertoires in COVID-19. Whole-study context: The United States, Italy and Spain supplied acute and convalescent COVID-19 samples.

Germline values: CDR1 LGHDT, CDR2 YNNKEL (reference sequence). Unmatched junction bases numbered 8, after V lost 7 bases and J lost 2 bases. The CDR3 is 15 amino acids. The assay was immunoSEQ multiplex PCR, and TCRdb's table has in-frame clones only and misses some. The repertoire holds some 320,000 clones, roughly 91% seen once, with over 8.5% in the top ten. Input material: peripheral blood. The rearrangement joins TRBV3-1 (or the pseudogene TRBV3-2) to TRBJ1-3; TRBD1 agrees at 7 bases. The receptor was isolated from a young woman with COVID-19, enrolled during active disease. Written as DNA, the CDR3 is TGTGCCAGCAAAGGGGAGACAGGGCCTGGAAACACCATATATTTT. It translates to CASKGETGPGNTIYF.